This passage covers 14 T cell receptor beta chains from one sample sequenced in a study of siplizumab effects on memory and regulatory T cells. Only in-frame clones appear in the TCRdb table, and some are missing; sequencing was by immunoSEQ multiplex PCR. The profile shows 85,000 to 130,000 clones, just over 90% of them singletons. Specimen: Tregs sorted from blood. The receptors here all came from a human donor in good health.

This sequence joins TRBV19 and TRBJ2-3; maybe TRBD1 (6 bases). This CDR3 region has 14 residues. V lost 2 bases, J lost 6 bases, and 12 bases lay in between. Germline V CDR1 and CDR2: LNHDA, SQIVND (reference sequence). The CDR3 DNA sequence: TGTGCCAGTAGTATATTACGACAGGTGGATACGCAGTATTTT. Translation gives CASSILRQVDTQYF. The full variable domain, in which reference TRBV19 and TRBJ2-3 provide the parts outside the CDR3, is DGGITQSPKYLFRKEGQNVTLSCEQNLNHDAMYWYRQDPGQGLRLIYYSQIVNDFQKGDIAEGYSVSREKKESFPLTVTSAQKNPTAFYLCASSILRQVDTQYFGPGTRLTVL.

J is TRBJ2-7 and V is TRBV11-2, with D possibly TRBD2 on 6 matching bases. Per the germline V gene, CDR1 is SGHAT and CDR2 is FQNNGV. This CDR3 has 13 amino acids. Trimming stripped 5 bases from V and 5 bases from J, with 13 bases between. The CDR3 here is CASSLTPGDEQYF. CDR3 DNA: TGTGCCAGCAGCCTCACCCCGGGAGACGAGCAGTACTTC. Using reference TRBV11-2 and TRBJ2-7 for the parts outside the CDR3, the full variable domain is EAGVAQSPRYKIIEKRQSVAFWCNPISGHATLYWYQQILGQGPKLLIQFQNNGVVDDSQLPKDRFSAERLKGVDSTLKIQPAKLEDSAVYLCASSLTPGDEQYFGPGTRLTVT.

The chain uses TRBV7-3 and TRBJ2-2, with 8 bases lining up with TRBD2. V lost 5 bases to trimming and J lost 6 bases; unmatched junction nucleotides: 8. Germline loops: CDR1 SGHTA, CDR2 FQGTGA. The CDR3 has 15 amino acids. Here the CDR3 DNA reads TGTGCCAGCAGCCAAAGCGGGAGCGTCGCCGGGGAGCTGTTTTTT. This translates into CASSQSGSVAGELFF.

The sample holds a few counts of this clone. This CDR3 reads CASSPGQYTEAFF. In DNA, the CDR3 is TGTGCCAGTAGCCCCGGACAGTACACTGAAGCTTTCTTT. This chain connects TRBV19 to TRBJ1-1; the D gene is possibly TRBD1 (6 bases). Germline CDR1 LNHDA, CDR2 SQIVND (reference sequence). This CDR3 has 13 residues. V lost 6 bases and J 3 bases, leaving 11 bases between the germline ends.

The V call is TRBV5-1, the J call TRBJ2-5; 7 positions match TRBD1. Trimming took 4 bases from V and 1 from J; bases not matched to a gene: 4. The CDR3 is made up of 14 amino acids. Per germline, CDR1 SGHRS and CDR2 YFSETQ. CDR3 residues: CASSGWDSQETQYF. CDR3 nucleotide sequence: TGCGCCAGCAGCGGCTGGGACAGCCAAGAGACCCAGTACTTC.

This sequence joins TRBV5-1 and TRBJ2-7; 9 positions agree with TRBD1. The J segment lost 2 bases and the V segment lost 4 bases, leaving 4 bases of the junction unmatched. CDR1 is SGHRS, CDR2 YFSETQ, per germline. The CDR3 has 14 amino acids. In DNA form, the CDR3 reads TGCGCCAGCAGCCCTCGGACAGGGGCCTACGAGCAGTACTTC. Amino acid sequence: CASSPRTGAYEQYF. The full variable domain, completed using reference TRBV5-1 and TRBJ2-7, is KAGVTQTPRYLIKTRGQQVTLSCSPISGHRSVSWYQQTPGQGLQFLFEYFSETQRNKGNFPGRFSGRQFSNSRSEMNVSTLELGDSALYLCASSPRTGAYEQYFGPGTRLTVT.

The chain recombines TRBV5-1 with TRBJ2-3; 7 bases map to TRBD1. Germline loops: CDR1 SGHRS, CDR2 YFSETQ. This CDR3 is built from 14 residues. Trimming removed 5 bases from V and 4 bases from J; junction bases left unmatched: 7. CDR3 amino acids: CASRQGSFADTQYF. The CDR3 coding sequence is TGCGCCAGCAGACAGGGGTCTTTTGCAGATACGCAGTATTTT.

This clone was observed a single time. This CDR3 reads CASSLKFSYNEQFF. CDR3 DNA: TGTGCCAGCAGCTTAAAGTTCTCCTACAATGAGCAGTTCTTC. V is TRBV7-2 and J is TRBJ2-1; D remains unclear. Trimming removed 2 bases at V and 0 bases at J, with 5 bases between. The CDR3 spans 14 residues. Germline V gene sequence: CDR1 SGHTA, CDR2 FQGNSA.

This chain joins TRBV19 and TRBJ2-3, with a weak D call TRBD2 (6 bases). With 1 base removed from V and 5 bases from J, the gap between germline ends came to 13 bases. From germline, CDR1 is LNHDA and CDR2 SQIVND (reference sequence). The CDR3 covers 15 residues. CDR3 protein: CASSIGSAEGDTQYF. The CDR3 DNA reads TGTGCCAGTAGTATAGGCTCAGCGGAGGGAGATACGCAGTATTTT.

Only a few counts were recorded for this clone. V is TRBV19 and J is TRBJ1-2; D remains unclear. V was cut by 3 bases and J by 5 bases, with 16 bases left in between. In germline, CDR1 is LNHDA, CDR2 SQIVND (reference sequence). The length of the CDR3 is 15 residues. The CDR3 sequence: CASSIGGPSEYGYTF. CDR3 DNA sequence: TGTGCCAGTAGTATTGGAGGGCCCTCAGAATATGGCTACACCTTC.

This clone was observed once. This sequence joins TRBV6-1 and TRBJ2-5; possible D gene TRBD1, 5 bases. Between the trimmed V and J ends, which lost 6 bases and 2 bases, there was a span of 7 bases. Per the germline V gene, CDR1 is MNHNS and CDR2 is SASEGT. This CDR3 has 12 amino acids. The CDR3 is CASSRQQETQYF. The CDR3 DNA sequence: TGTGCCAGCAGCCGACAGCAAGAGACCCAGTACTTC.

The V and J genes are TRBV4-1 and TRBJ2-1; D gene unclear. This CDR3 spans 13 amino acids. Looked up from germline, CDR1 is MGHRA and CDR2 is YSYEKL. V was clipped by 3 bases and J by 8 bases, with 11 bases between them. CDR3 protein: CASSHTLKDEQFF. Written as DNA, the CDR3 is TGCGCCAGCAGCCATACCCTCAAGGATGAGCAGTTCTTC.

This rearrangement joins TRBV6-5 to TRBJ1-2, with 10 bases identical to TRBD1. The CDR3 covers 15 residues. The germline gives CDR1 MNHEY, CDR2 SVGAGI. The V and J ends lost 6 bases and 5 bases, in that order; junction bases with no gene match: 9. CDR3 sequence: CASRTLAGQGYGYTF. CDR3 bases: TGTGCCAGCAGAACATTGGCGGGACAGGGGTATGGCTACACCTTC.

This chain links TRBV6-1 with TRBJ1-5; D not resolved. With 6 bases removed from V and 3 bases from J, the gap between germline ends came to 6 bases. The CDR3 covers 12 residues. The germline V gene has CDR1 MNHNS and CDR2 SASEGT. CDR3 DNA sequence: TGTGCCAGCAGAGAATTCAATCAGCCCCAGCATTTT. Protein sequence: CASREFNQPQHF.